This TCR beta chain emerged from a study of blood T cell repertoires in COVID-19. Study-wide background: PBMCs, B-cell-depleted T cells, or T cells provided the cDNA or gDNA that made up the material.

Germline V gene data show CDR1 as MNHEY and CDR2 as SVGAGI. There are 13 residues in the CDR3. J lost 7 bases, V lost 10 bases, and 10 bases had no gene match. Per the authors' pipeline: It was from reference gene primer amplification that nucleated cell counts were estimated. Repertoires were generated with immunoSEQ multiplex PCR, while TCRdb's copy carries only in-frame clones and drops some. That table is the source of V, J and clone size, and D and trimming were worked out from the DNA. Among under 300,000 clones listed, 80% to 90% were seen once. The clonotype originates from a woman aged 70-85 years with COVID-19, enrolled during active disease. The chain combines TRBV6-5 with TRBJ2-4; 7 nucleotides align to TRBD2. Source material: peripheral blood. The DNA for the CDR3 is TGTGCCACCCAGGCTGCGGGGGATAACATTCAGTACTTC. Amino acid sequence: CATQAAGDNIQYF.